The clone carrying this TCR beta chain was detected a few times. The entry originates in a study of blood T cells in healthy people across ages. Study at large: The template switching approach captured approximately one barcoded beta molecule for every two T cells.

Russia was home to the donors, healthy Caucasian individuals aged roughly 6 to 100. Sample-barcoded 5' priming and a J-beta primer mix drove a second PCR of 7 to 11 cycles. TCRdb processed the 5' RACE reads anew with MiXCR; each CDR3 protein has one entry. The profile shows about 1.5 million distinct CDR3 sequences, roughly 40% of them singletons. Germline V gene data show CDR1 as SGHAT and CDR2 as FQNNGV. V lost 5 bases to trimming and J lost 0 bases; unmatched junction nucleotides: 13. The CDR3 is 18 residues long. Source material: blood. The origin of this receptor is a woman younger than 30 in good health. This chain joins TRBV11-2 and TRBJ2-1, with TRBD2 matching 7 bases. The CDR3 sequence: CASSIRLALTSSYNEQFF. The CDR3 nucleotides read TGTGCCAGCAGCATTCGACTAGCCCTAACGAGCTCCTACAATGAGCAGTTCTTC.